This TCR beta chain was retrieved from a study of T cell responses to AZD1222 COVID-19 vaccine. Study results and caveats: Spike regions recognized by vaccine-associated CD4 TCRs spanned the protein, led by 160-218 and 743-854. AZD1222 recipients seropositive at baseline numbered only six or seven. The donor cohort was predominantly white British with a female majority, and clonal diversity may have been underestimated.

Germline CDR1 MDHEN, CDR2 SYDVKM. Germline trimming cut 10 bases from V and 2 bases from J; bases unmatched to any gene: 7. The length of the CDR3 is 15 residues. With respect to this clone: Its antigen remains unknown.

Sequencing was performed with immunoSEQ multiplex PCR; in TCRdb, only in-frame clones are kept and a portion is missing. The repertoire consists of more than 150,000 clones, with 94% occurring once and the leading ten covering approximately 0.6%. The rearrangement links TRBV28 to TRBJ2-5; 13 bases match TRBD2. Sample: peripheral blood, taken on day 0 of AZD1222 vaccination. The sequence was obtained from an adult in good health. CDR3 nucleotides: TGTGCCACCCGCCTACTAGCGGGAGGGCAAGAGACCCAGTACTTC. The encoded protein is CATRLLAGGQETQYF.